This entry is about one T cell receptor beta chain. Its antigen is unidentified. Each cDNA molecule carried a unique molecular identifier. Each CDR3 protein is one row after TCRdb ran MiXCR on the 5' RACE reads. The sample yields tens of thousands of distinct CDR3 sequences, roughly a sixth seen once. Germline V gene sequence: CDR1 MGHDK, CDR2 SYGVNS. The CDR3 has 15 residues. The trim removed 3 bases at V and 7 bases at J, leaving 9 bases unmatched. The entry originates in a study of early T cells in non-severe SARS-CoV-2 infection. The wider study: Alpha and beta chains were unpaired, from unsorted whole-blood bulk RNA.

Findings and caveats of the study: Reliance on VDJdb matching favored anti-spike CD8 responses; private and CD4 specificities were missed.

The chain carries TRBV25-1 and TRBJ2-7; TRBD2 matches at 10 bases. This sequence originates from an adult who was a healthcare worker with PCR-confirmed SARS-CoV-2 infection or an uninfected control (not recorded which). Input material: whole blood. In nucleotides, the CDR3 is TGTGCCAGCAGTGACAGCGGGAGGGTGATTGGTGAGCAGTACTTC. This codes for CASSDSGRVIGEQYF.